These 20 T cell receptor beta chains came from one sample sequenced in a study of shared clonotypes between healthy human individuals. TCRdb's table, derived via immunoSEQ multiplex PCR, lists solely in-frame clones and lacks some. The repertoire holds under 1,100,000 clones, with more than 60% as singletons. Sequencing was performed on memory CD4+ T cells sorted from blood. The subset was: CD45RA-negative fraction. These receptors all come from a man between 18 and 35 years old in good health.

The chain recombines TRBV9 with TRBJ2-1; a weak D match, TRBD1 (7 bases). This CDR3 is 17 amino acids long. The V end lost 4 bases, the J end lost 4 bases, and 21 bases lay between the germline ends. Per germline, CDR1 SGDLS and CDR2 YYNGEE. The CDR3, as DNA: TGTGCCAGCAGCCCGCCAACCGGGCAGGGGGGTTACAATGAGCAGTTCTTC. Translating gives CASSPPTGQGGYNEQFF.

The chain has TRBV19 and TRBJ1-5; 7 nucleotides line up with TRBD1. The CDR3 consists of 16 residues. The V and J ends lost 6 bases and 3 bases, in that order; junction bases with no gene match: 11. Looked up from germline, CDR1 is LNHDA and CDR2 is SQIVND (reference sequence). Here the CDR3 reads CASRTTPGQNNQPQHF. CDR3 bases: TGTGCCAGTAGGACGACCCCGGGACAGAACAATCAGCCCCAGCATTTT.

The gene calls are TRBV19 and TRBJ1-2; weak D call: TRBD1 (6 bases). In germline, CDR1 is LNHDA, CDR2 SQIVND (reference sequence). The CDR3 contains 15 residues. V was shortened by 5 bases and J by 4 bases, with 17 bases between the two germline ends. The CDR3 coding sequence is TGTGCCAGTAGTTCCGCGACAGGAGCATCCTATGGCTACACCTTC. It encodes CASSSATGASYGYTF.

Many counts were recorded for this clone. Other nucleotide sequences from this sample produce the same CDR3. This chain links TRBV4-1 with TRBJ1-2; tentative D call: TRBD1 (6 bases). The CDR3 length is 14 residues. V lost 3 bases, J lost 3 bases, and 11 bases lay in between. In germline, CDR1 is MGHRA, CDR2 YSYEKL. Written as DNA, the CDR3 is TGCGCCAGCAGCCATCAGGGGCGGGACTATGGCTACACCTTC. Translated: CASSHQGRDYGYTF.

As concerns this clone: Its ends do not fully match the called genes, so a read error is possible. V gene TRBV7-9 combines with J gene TRBJ1-2; no firm D call. Germline V CDR1 and CDR2: SEHNR, FQNEAQ (reference sequence). The length of the CDR3 is 16 residues. CDR3 sequence reads: CASSQDLGQDNYGYTF. CDR3 bases: TGCGCCAGCAGCCAAGATCTAGGGCAGGACAACTATGGCTACACCTTC.

This clone turned up a few times. The gene calls are TRBV5-6 and TRBJ2-7; 14 bases map to TRBD2. Germline CDR1 is SGHDT and CDR2 is YYEEEE. With V trimmed by 1 base and J by 0 bases, 6 bases remained unmatched. There are 18 residues in the CDR3. In DNA, the CDR3 is TGTGCCAGCAGCTTGCAAACGGGACTAGCGGGGGTCTCCTACGAGCAGTACTTC. Translation gives CASSLQTGLAGVSYEQYF. Full variable domain (missing parts from reference TRBV5-6 and TRBJ2-7): DAGVTQSPTHLIKTRGQQVTLRCSPKSGHDTVSWYQQALGQGPQFIFQYYEEEERQRGNFPDRFSGHQFPNYSSELNVNALLLGDSALYLCASSLQTGLAGVSYEQYFGPGTRLTVT.

The chain has TRBV27 and TRBJ1-5; 12 bases map to TRBD1. V dropped 3 bases and J dropped 7; count of bases not matched to a gene: 4. The germline CDR1 and CDR2 sequences are MNHEY and SMNVEV (reference sequence). The CDR3 has 15 amino acids. The CDR3 nucleotides are TGTGCCAGCAGTTTGCAGGGGACAGGGGGCCAGCCCCAGCATTTT. This codes for CASSLQGTGGQPQHF.

V is TRBV5-6 and J is TRBJ2-3; weak D call: TRBD2 (5 bases). CDR3 size: 16 residues. V was cut by 0 bases and J by 0 bases, with 11 bases left in between. Germline V gene data show CDR1 as SGHDT and CDR2 as YYEEEE. The CDR3 bases are TGTGCCAGCAGCTTGGGGACTCCTATCAGCACAGATACGCAGTATTTT. It specifies CASSLGTPISTDTQYF. The whole variable domain, remainder taken from reference TRBV5-6 and TRBJ2-3, is DAGVTQSPTHLIKTRGQQVTLRCSPKSGHDTVSWYQQALGQGPQFIFQYYEEEERQRGNFPDRFSGHQFPNYSSELNVNALLLGDSALYLCASSLGTPISTDTQYFGPGTRLTVL.

The chain couples TRBV30 to TRBJ1-1; possibly TRBD1 for D (6 bases). Looked up from germline, CDR1 is GTSNPN and CDR2 is SVGIG (reference sequence). The CDR3 is made up of 11 amino acids. V was shortened by 7 bases and J by 11 bases, with 17 bases between the two germline ends. CDR3 in amino acids: CASNRGLGAFF. In DNA, the CDR3 is TGTGCCTCGAACCGGGGGCTTGGGGCTTTCTTT.

V gene TRBV27 combines with J gene TRBJ1-2; TRBD1 might be the D (5 bases). CDR1 is MNHEY, CDR2 SMNVEV, per germline (reference sequence). V was clipped by 8 bases and J by 4 bases, with 14 bases between them. The CDR3 runs 13 residues. CDR3 DNA sequence: TGTGCCAGCCAGAGATGGGGGGGCTATGGCTACACCTTC. Its translation is CASQRWGGYGYTF.

This rearrangement joins TRBV5-8 to TRBJ1-1, with 7 bases matching TRBD1. The CDR3 length is 16 residues. The germline gives CDR1 SGHTS, CDR2 YDEGEE. V was clipped by 4 bases and J by 1 base; unmatched bases: 10. CDR3 nucleotide sequence: TGTGCCAGCAGCGGGCGGGCGGGACAGAGGAACACTGAAGCTTTCTTT. Encoded protein: CASSGRAGQRNTEAFF.

The V gene is TRBV19, the J gene TRBJ2-5; tentatively, D is TRBD1 (6 bases). CDR1 and CDR2 (germline): LNHDA, SQIVND (reference sequence). Trimming cost V 5 bases and J 2 bases, with 12 bases left between them. The CDR3 has 14 residues. Written as DNA, the CDR3 is TGTGCCAGTAGTCAGCTAGGGGGACAAGAGACCCAGTACTTC. It specifies CASSQLGGQETQYF.

This chain links TRBV30 with TRBJ2-1; 8 bases are a match to TRBD2. The CDR3 is 16 amino acids. Trimming took 1 base from V and 7 from J; bases not matched to a gene: 12. CDR1 is GTSNPN, CDR2 SVGIG, per germline (reference sequence). The CDR3 region has the DNA TGTGCCTGGAGTGACCCATTAGAGCAGCGGGAGAATGAGCAGTTCTTC. Translated, it gives CAWSDPLEQRENEQFF.

The chain recombines TRBV4-2 with TRBJ2-3; unclear D gene. This CDR3 has 14 residues. Germline V CDR1 and CDR2: LGHNA, YNFKEQ. The V end was cut by 0 bases, the J end by 7 bases, with 11 bases between. CDR3 sequence: CASSQDPAANTQYF. DNA of the CDR3: TGTGCCAGCAGCCAAGATCCGGCAGCAAATACGCAGTATTTT.

This clone showed up just a few times. Other nucleotide sequences from this sample produce the same CDR3. J is TRBJ1-5 and V is TRBV9; no firm D call. Deletions cut 0 bases from V and 1 base from J, with 5 bases between. Germline-derived CDR1 and CDR2 are SGDLS and YYNGEE. The CDR3 consists of 14 residues. The CDR3 DNA sequence: TGTGCCAGCAGCGTAGGGCAGAGCAATCAGCCCCAGCATTTT. Protein: CASSVGQSNQPQHF. The full variable domain, rest sourced from reference TRBV9 and TRBJ1-5, is DSGVTQTPKHLITATGQRVTLRCSPRSGDLSVYWYQQSLDQGLQFLIQYYNGEERAKGNILERFSAQQFPDLHSELNLSSLELGDSALYFCASSVGQSNQPQHFGDGTRLSIL.

This clone appeared a single time. The J gene is TRBJ1-3, the V gene TRBV5-4; D not certain. The CDR3 contains 16 residues. The germline V gene encodes CDR1 SGHNT and CDR2 YYREEE (reference sequence). V lost 0 bases, J lost 4 bases, and 14 bases lay in between. The chain's CDR3 is CASSLDGSTAGNTIYF. CDR3 DNA: TGTGCCAGCAGCTTGGATGGGTCAACAGCAGGAAACACCATATATTTT. The full variable domain, its missing parts supplied by reference TRBV5-4 and TRBJ1-3, is ETGVTQSPTHLIKTRGQQVTLRCSSQSGHNTVSWYQQALGQGPQFIFQYYREEENGRGNFPPRFSGLQFPNYSSELNVNALELDDSALYLCASSLDGSTAGNTIYFGEGSWLTVV.

This clone is a singleton in its sample. The chain combines TRBV7-2 with TRBJ2-3; 10 bases match TRBD2. The CDR3 contains 17 residues. Germline V gives CDR1 SGHTA, CDR2 FQGNSA. V was clipped by 5 bases and J by 3 bases; unmatched bases: 11. The CDR3: CASSPLSGRGKTDTQYF. The CDR3 nucleotides read TGTGCCAGCAGCCCGTTGAGCGGGAGGGGTAAAACAGATACGCAGTATTTT.

The chain has TRBV6-5 and TRBJ1-6; perhaps TRBD1 as D (5 bases). CDR1 and CDR2 from the germline V gene are MNHEY and SVGAGI. There are 13 residues in the CDR3. Trimming cost V 10 bases and J 6 bases, with 13 bases left between them. CDR3 DNA: TGTGCCACCAGGAAAGACAGTAATTCACCCCTCCACTTT. This gives the protein CATRKDSNSPLHF.

The V and J genes are TRBV2 and TRBJ1-5, with D perhaps matching TRBD1 (6 bases). Germline CDR1 reads SNHLY; CDR2 reads FYNNEI. This CDR3 contains 15 residues. V shed 3 bases and J shed 0 bases, with 9 bases lying between them. The CDR3 DNA follows: TGTGCCAGCAGTGACCGGACAGTTAGCAATCAGCCCCAGCATTTT. The encoded protein is CASSDRTVSNQPQHF.

The genes are TRBV11-2 and TRBJ1-3; no definite D call. Germline-derived CDR1 and CDR2 are SGHAT and FQNNGV. V lost 1 base, J lost 3 bases, and 10 bases lay in between. This CDR3 spans 15 amino acids. The CDR3 sequence is CASSLGSSGGNTIYF. CDR3 bases: TGTGCCAGCAGCTTAGGGTCTTCTGGTGGAAACACCATATATTTT.